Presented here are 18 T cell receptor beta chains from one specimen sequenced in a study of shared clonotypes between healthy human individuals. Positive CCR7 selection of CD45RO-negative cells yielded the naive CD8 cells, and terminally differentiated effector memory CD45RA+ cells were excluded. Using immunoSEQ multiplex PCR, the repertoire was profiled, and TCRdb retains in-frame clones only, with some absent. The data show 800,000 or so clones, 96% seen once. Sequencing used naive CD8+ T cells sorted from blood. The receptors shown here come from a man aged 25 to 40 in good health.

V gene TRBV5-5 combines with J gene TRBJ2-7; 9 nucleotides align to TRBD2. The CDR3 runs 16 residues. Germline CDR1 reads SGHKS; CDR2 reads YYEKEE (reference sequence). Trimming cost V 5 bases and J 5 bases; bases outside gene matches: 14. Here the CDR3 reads CASRFRGTSWVDEQYF. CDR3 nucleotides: TGTGCCAGCAGGTTTAGGGGGACTAGCTGGGTAGACGAGCAGTACTTC.

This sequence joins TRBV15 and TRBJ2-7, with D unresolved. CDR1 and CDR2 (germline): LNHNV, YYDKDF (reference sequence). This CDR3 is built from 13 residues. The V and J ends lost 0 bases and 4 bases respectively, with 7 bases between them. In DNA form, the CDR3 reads TGTGCCACCAGCAGAGATACAAGTTACGAGCAGTACTTC. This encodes CATSRDTSYEQYF.

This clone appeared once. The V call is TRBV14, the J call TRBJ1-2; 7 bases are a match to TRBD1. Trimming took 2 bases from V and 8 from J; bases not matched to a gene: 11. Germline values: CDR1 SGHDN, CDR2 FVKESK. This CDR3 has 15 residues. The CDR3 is CASSQHNRDRDGYTF. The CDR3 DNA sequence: TGTGCCAGCAGCCAACATAACCGGGACAGAGACGGCTACACCTTC.

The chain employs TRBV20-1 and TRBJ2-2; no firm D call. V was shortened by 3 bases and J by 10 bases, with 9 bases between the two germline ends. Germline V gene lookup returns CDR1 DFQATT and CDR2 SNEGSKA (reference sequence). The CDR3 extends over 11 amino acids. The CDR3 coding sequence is TGCAGTGCTAGGAGCAGTGTGGAGCTGTTTTTT. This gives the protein CSARSSVELFF.

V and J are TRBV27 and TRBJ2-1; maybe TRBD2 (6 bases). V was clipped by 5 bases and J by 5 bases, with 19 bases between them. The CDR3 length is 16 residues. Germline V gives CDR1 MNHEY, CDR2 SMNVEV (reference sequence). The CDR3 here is CASSLTSLSSHNEQFF. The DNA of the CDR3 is TGTGCCAGCAGTCTGACTAGTTTATCATCGCACAATGAGCAGTTCTTC.

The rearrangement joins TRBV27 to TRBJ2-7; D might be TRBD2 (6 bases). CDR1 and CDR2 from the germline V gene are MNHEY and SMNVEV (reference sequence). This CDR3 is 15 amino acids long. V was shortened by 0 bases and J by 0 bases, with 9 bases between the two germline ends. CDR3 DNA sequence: TGTGCCAGCAGTTTATCGCGGGGAGTCTCCTACGAGCAGTACTTC. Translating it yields CASSLSRGVSYEQYF.

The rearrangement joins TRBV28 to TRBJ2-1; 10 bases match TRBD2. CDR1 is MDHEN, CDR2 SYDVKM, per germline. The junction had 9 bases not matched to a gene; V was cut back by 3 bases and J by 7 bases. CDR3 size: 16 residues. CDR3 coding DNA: TGTGCCAGCAGTTTTAGCCTAGCGGGAGTGAGGAATGAGCAGTTCTTC. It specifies CASSFSLAGVRNEQFF.

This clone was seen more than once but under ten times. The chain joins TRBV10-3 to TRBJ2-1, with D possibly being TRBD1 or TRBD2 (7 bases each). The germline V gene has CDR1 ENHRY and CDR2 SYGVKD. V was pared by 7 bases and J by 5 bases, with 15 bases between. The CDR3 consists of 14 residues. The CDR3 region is CAINGAGGDNEQFF. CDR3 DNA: TGTGCCATCAATGGGGCAGGGGGGGACAATGAGCAGTTCTTC.

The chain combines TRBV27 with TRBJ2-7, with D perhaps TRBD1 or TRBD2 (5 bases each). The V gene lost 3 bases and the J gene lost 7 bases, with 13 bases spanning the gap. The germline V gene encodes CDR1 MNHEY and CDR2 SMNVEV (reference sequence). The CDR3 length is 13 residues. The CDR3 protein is CASSLGVAREQYF. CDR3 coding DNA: TGTGCCAGCAGTTTGGGGGTTGCGCGGGAGCAGTACTTC.

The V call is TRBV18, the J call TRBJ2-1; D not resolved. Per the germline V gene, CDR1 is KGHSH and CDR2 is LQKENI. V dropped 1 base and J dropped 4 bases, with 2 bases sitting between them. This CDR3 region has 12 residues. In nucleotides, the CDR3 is TGTGCCAGCTCACCACAGTACAATGAGCAGTTCTTC. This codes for CASSPQYNEQFF.

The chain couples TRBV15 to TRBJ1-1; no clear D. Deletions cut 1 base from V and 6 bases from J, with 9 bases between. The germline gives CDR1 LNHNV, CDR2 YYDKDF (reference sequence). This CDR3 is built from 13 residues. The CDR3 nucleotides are TGTGCCACCAGCAGAGTTGGGCAGCCTGAAGCTTTCTTT. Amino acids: CATSRVGQPEAFF.

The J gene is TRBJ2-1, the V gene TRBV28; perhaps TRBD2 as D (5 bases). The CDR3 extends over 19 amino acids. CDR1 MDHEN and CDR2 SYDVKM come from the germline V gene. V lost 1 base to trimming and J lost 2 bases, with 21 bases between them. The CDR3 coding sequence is TGTGCCAGCAGTTTATATACCATTACTGAGGACTTAACCTACAATGAGCAGTTCTTC. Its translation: CASSLYTITEDLTYNEQFF.

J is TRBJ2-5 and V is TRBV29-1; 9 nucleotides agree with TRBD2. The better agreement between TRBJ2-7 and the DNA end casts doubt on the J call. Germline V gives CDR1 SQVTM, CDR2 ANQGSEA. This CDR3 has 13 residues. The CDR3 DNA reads TGCAGCGTTATCAGCGGGAGGACGTACGAGCAGTACTTC. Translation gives CSVISGRTYEQYF.

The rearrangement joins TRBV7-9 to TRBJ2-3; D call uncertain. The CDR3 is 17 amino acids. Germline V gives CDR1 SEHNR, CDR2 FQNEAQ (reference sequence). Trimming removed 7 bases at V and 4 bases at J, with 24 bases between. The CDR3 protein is CASTRSRQLKGPDTQYF. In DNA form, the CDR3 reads TGTGCCAGCACCCGTTCCCGCCAACTCAAAGGGCCAGATACGCAGTATTTT.

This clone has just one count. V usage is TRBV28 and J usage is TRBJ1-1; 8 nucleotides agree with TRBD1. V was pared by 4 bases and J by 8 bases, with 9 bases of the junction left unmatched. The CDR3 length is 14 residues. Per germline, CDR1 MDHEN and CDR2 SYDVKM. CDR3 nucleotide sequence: TGTGCCAGCAGTTCCGGACAGGGCTTGTTAGAAGCTTTCTTT. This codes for CASSSGQGLLEAFF.

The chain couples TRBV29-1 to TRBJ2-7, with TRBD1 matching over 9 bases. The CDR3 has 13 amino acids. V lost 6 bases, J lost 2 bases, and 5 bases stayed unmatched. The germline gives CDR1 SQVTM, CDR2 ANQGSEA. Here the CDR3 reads CSVQQGAPYEQYF. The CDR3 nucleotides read TGCAGCGTACAACAGGGGGCACCCTACGAGCAGTACTTC.

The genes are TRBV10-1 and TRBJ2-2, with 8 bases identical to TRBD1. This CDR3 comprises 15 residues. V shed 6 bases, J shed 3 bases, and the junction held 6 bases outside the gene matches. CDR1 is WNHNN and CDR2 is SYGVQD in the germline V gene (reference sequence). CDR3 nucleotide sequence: TGCGCCAGCAGCGGACAGGGTCTACACACCGGGGAGCTGTTTTTT. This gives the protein CASSGQGLHTGELFF.

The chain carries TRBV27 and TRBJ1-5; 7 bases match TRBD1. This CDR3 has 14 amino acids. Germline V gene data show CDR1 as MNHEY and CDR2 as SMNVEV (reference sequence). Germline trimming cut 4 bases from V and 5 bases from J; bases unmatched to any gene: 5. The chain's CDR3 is CASSSITGDQPQHF. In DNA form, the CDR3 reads TGTGCCAGCAGTTCAATAACAGGGGATCAGCCCCAGCATTTT.